This T cell receptor beta chain was observed in a study of OX40 agonist ivuxolimab in advanced cancers. Whole-study context: Patients assigned to dose escalation were diagnosed with hepatocellular carcinoma, melanoma, renal cell or head and neck cancer. Of mixed ages from roughly 23 to 85 and averaging about 65 years, the group was just under 85% male. Study conclusions and caveats: At doses 0.1 to 3.0 mg/kg, CD4+ and CD8+ clones expanded.

Of note for this clone: The antigen remains unidentified.

V lost 0 bases, J lost 4 bases, and 8 bases lay in between. The CDR3 consists of 15 residues. Germline CDR1 is SGDLS and CDR2 is YYNGEE. Measured with immunoSEQ multiplex PCR; TCRdb has only the in-frame clones, and not every one. The repertoire holds fewer than 50,000 clones, with more than 80% as singletons. The rearrangement joins TRBV9 to TRBJ2-6, with D possibly matching TRBD2 (5 bases). The sequenced sample was CD4+ or CD8+ T cells sorted from blood, obtained in a trial of the OX40 agonist ivuxolimab. This TCR derives from an adult with an advanced solid tumor such as melanoma, head and neck, liver or kidney cancer. DNA for the CDR3: TGTGCCAGCAGCGTAGCGGGGAACGGGGCCAACGTCCTGACTTTC. Residues: CASSVAGNGANVLTF.